This is a list of T cell receptor beta chains from one sample in a study of T-cell reconstitution after alpha-beta-depleted transplantation in children. TCRdb recomputed calls from the PCR reads with MiXCR, one row per CDR3 protein. This table holds roughly 180,000 distinct CDR3 sequences, approximately 14% found once. Sequencing used PBMCs from the stem cell graft donor, obtained from the stem cell graft. The source is a human donor who donated a stem cell graft to a child with acute lymphoblastic leukemia. CDR3s include the opening cysteine and the closing phenylalanine or tryptophan. The D gene is left open where the match is weak. Rows may omit the clone size; those that give it use once, few, many or a size class.

d_call	cdr3_length	clone_size	v_call	j_call	cdr3_nt	cdr3_aa
NA	13	many	TRBV6-1	TRBJ2-7	TGTGCCAGCAGTGTAGGGACCGTCTACGAGCAGTACTTC	CASSVGTVYEQYF
TRBD1	14	many	TRBV7-8	TRBJ1-1	TGTGCCAGCAGCCGGGCCGGGACAGACACTGAAGCTTTCTTT	CASSRAGTDTEAFF
NA	15	many	TRBV20-1	TRBJ1-2	TGCAGTGCTAGAGATCAGGGGCCAGCACCTTATGGCTACACCTTC	CSARDQGPAPYGYTF
TRBD1	18	many	TRBV2	TRBJ1-5	TGTGCCAGCAGTCCTCAAGGACAGGGCCCCCGGGTCGGGCAGCCCCAGCATTTT	CASSPQGQGPRVGQPQHF
NA	15	many	TRBV5-1	TRBJ2-7	TGCGCCAGCAGCTTGGAGGGCAGGGGATATGACGAGCAGTACTTC	CASSLEGRGYDEQYF
TRBD1	15	few	TRBV28	TRBJ2-2	TGTGCCAGCAGTTCCGGGACAGGGGTCCCCGGGGAGCTGTTTTTT	CASSSGTGVPGELFF
NA	13	many	TRBV6-1	TRBJ1-1	TGTGCCAGCAGTGAAGCGCGAGGGCCTGAAGCTTTCTTT	CASSEARGPEAFF
NA	18	NA	TRBV12-3/TRBV12-4	TRBJ1-5	TGTGCCATCAGTTTAGCGCGAATCGAGACAGAGTTAAATCAGCCCCAGCATTTT	CAISLARIETELNQPQHF
NA	12	few	TRBV18	TRBJ2-2	TGTGCCAGCTCCGGGAACACCGGGGAGCTGTTTTTT	CASSGNTGELFF
NA	15	many	TRBV18	TRBJ1-1	TGTGCCAGCTCACCATGGGCGAACAGGGTTGCTGAAGCTTTCTTT	CASSPWANRVAEAFF
NA	15	NA	TRBV28	TRBJ2-1	TGTGCCAGCTCAGTTTCTAGAGGACCTTACAATGAGCAGTTCTTC	CASSVSRGPYNEQFF
TRBD2	15	once	TRBV4-2	TRBJ2-1	TGTGCCACCACCTCGGGACTAGCGATAACCAATGAGCAGTTCTTC	CATTSGLAITNEQFF
TRBD2	16	many	TRBV7-8	TRBJ2-3	TGTGCCAGCAGCATGGGGCTAGCGGGAGGGATAGATACGCAGTATTTT	CASSMGLAGGIDTQYF
TRBD2	17	many	TRBV11-2	TRBJ2-2	TGTGCCAGCAGTTTCCGAGGACTAGCGGAAAACACCGGGGAGCTGTTTTTT	CASSFRGLAENTGELFF
NA	14	many	TRBV5-1	TRBJ1-6	TGCGCCAGCAGCTTGGGACAGTTTAATTCACCCCTCCACTTT	CASSLGQFNSPLHF
TRBD2	13	many	TRBV29-1	TRBJ2-7	TGCAGCGTTGAATCGGGGGGGACCTACGAGCAGTACTTC	CSVESGGTYEQYF
NA	11	NA	TRBV12-3/TRBV12-4	TRBJ1-5	TGTGCCAGCAGTTTAGGGCAGCCCCAGCATTTT	CASSLGQPQHF
NA	14	many	TRBV5-1	TRBJ1-4	TGCGCCAGCAGCTTGACAGCAACTAATGAAAAACTGTTTTTT	CASSLTATNEKLFF
TRBD1	18	many	TRBV6-1	TRBJ2-1	TGTGCCAGCACGGGACTTCCAGGGGGCTCCCGTCTTAGGGATGAGCAGTTCTTC	CASTGLPGGSRLRDEQFF
TRBD2	15	many	TRBV20-1	TRBJ2-2	TGCAGTGCTACCCCGGGACTAGCGGGGACTGGGGAGCTGTTTTTT	CSATPGLAGTGELFF
NA	14	NA	TRBV5-6	TRBJ2-2	TGTGCCAGCAGCTTGACACCGAACACCGGGGAGCTGTTTTTT	CASSLTPNTGELFF
TRBD1	13	many	TRBV7-7	TRBJ2-6	TGTGCTAGCAGCCGGGACAGGGCATCTAGCCTGACTTTC	CASSRDRASSLTF
NA	14	many	TRBV5-1	TRBJ2-7	TGCGCCAGCAGCTCTGCGACCAGCTCCTACGAGCAGTACTTC	CASSSATSSYEQYF
NA	14	NA	TRBV2	TRBJ2-3	TGTGCCAGCAGTGACGACCGAAGCACAGATACGCAGTATTTT	CASSDDRSTDTQYF
NA	14	many	TRBV20-1	TRBJ1-1	TGCAGTGCTAGAGTGAGAAGGGGGGACACTGAAGCTTTCTTT	CSARVRRGDTEAFF
TRBD1	17	many	TRBV7-9	TRBJ2-2	TGTGCCAGCAGCTCGGACAGGGGCCCTACGAACACCGGGGAGCTGTTTTTT	CASSSDRGPTNTGELFF
TRBD1	14	many	TRBV5-4	TRBJ1-2	TGTGCCAGCAGCAAGGGACAGGATAACTATGGCTACACCTTC	CASSKGQDNYGYTF
NA	16	few	TRBV7-9	TRBJ2-1	TGTGCCAGCAGCCCCCAGGAGGTGAGCTCCTACAATGAGCAGTTCTTC	CASSPQEVSSYNEQFF
TRBD1	18	many	TRBV7-9	TRBJ2-7	TGTGCCAGCAGCTGGACTACGATCCGGGACAGGGGAAGAAACGAGCAGTACTTC	CASSWTTIRDRGRNEQYF
NA	15	many	TRBV12-3/TRBV12-4	TRBJ1-5	TGTGCCAGCAGTAGGGGCAGGGGTAGCAATCAGCCCCAGCATTTT	CASSRGRGSNQPQHF
NA	19	many	TRBV29-1	TRBJ1-5	TGCAGCGTTGAAGATCCTGCCTCCGGGACCCACGAAGGGAGTCAGCCCCAGCATTTT	CSVEDPASGTHEGSQPQHF
NA	16	many	TRBV5-1	TRBJ1-1	TGCGCCAGCAGCTTGGTCGGGCCGCGGTCGGGGACTGAAGCTTTCTTT	CASSLVGPRSGTEAFF
NA	13	few	TRBV7-9	TRBJ1-2	TGTGCCAGCAGCTTAGGTACCCTCACCCGCTACACCTTC	CASSLGTLTRYTF
TRBD2	17	many	TRBV7-2	TRBJ2-2	TGTGCCAGCAGCTTCCCCCGACTAGCGGTTCTCACCGGGGAGCTGTTTTTT	CASSFPRLAVLTGELFF
NA	15	many	TRBV5-1	TRBJ2-7	TGCGCCAGCAGCTTGGAATCAGCGAGCTCCTACGAGCAGTACTTC	CASSLESASSYEQYF
TRBD1	14	many	TRBV15	TRBJ2-4	TGTGCCACCAGCCTACCTAACAGGGGAAACATTCAGTACTTC	CATSLPNRGNIQYF
NA	16	many	TRBV5-1	TRBJ1-1	TGCGCCAGCAGCTTGGGACACAGGGATGTGAACACTGAAGCTTTCTTT	CASSLGHRDVNTEAFF
NA	15	many	TRBV5-5	TRBJ1-6	TGTGCCAGCAGCTTGGAGCGTTTGGATAATTCACCCCTCCACTTT	CASSLERLDNSPLHF
NA	13	few	TRBV30	TRBJ1-6	TGTGCCTGGGACTTGCGGAGGGATTCACCCCTCCACTTT	CAWDLRRDSPLHF
NA	12	many	TRBV20-1	TRBJ1-1	TGCAGTGTCCCGCGGGGCGGCACTGAAGCTTTCTTT	CSVPRGGTEAFF
TRBD1	10	many	TRBV12-3/TRBV12-4	TRBJ2-4	TGTGCCAGCGGCGGACAGGGCCAGTACTTC	CASGGQGQYF